This T cell receptor beta chain was captured in a study of blood T cells in healthy people across ages. Study-wide results and caveats: Unsorted PBMCs ruled out conclusive naive versus antigen-experienced comparison. The unknown donor CMV status may have confounded expanded clonotype changes.

Many counts were recorded for this clonotype. Its antigen is undetermined. A second PCR of about 7 to 12 cycles used a sample-barcoded 5' primer and a J-beta primer mix. Per sample, CDR3-containing paired-end reads numbered at least 2.5 million. TCRdb processed the 5' RACE reads anew with MiXCR; each CDR3 protein has one entry. There are roughly 500,000 distinct CDR3 sequences in the sample; about 26% occur only once, and 18% lies in the top ten. Germline V gives CDR1 LGHNA, CDR2 YNFKEQ. J was trimmed by 7 bases and V by 2 bases; bases with no gene match: 7. The CDR3 length is 14 residues. The sequenced material came from blood. The clonotype originates from a woman aged 65 to 85 in good health. The rearrangement joins TRBV4-2 to TRBJ1-1; 7 nucleotides match TRBD1. CDR3 amino acids: CASSQPDRDSEAFF. The DNA of the CDR3 is TGTGCCAGCAGCCAACCCGACAGGGACAGTGAAGCTTTCTTT.